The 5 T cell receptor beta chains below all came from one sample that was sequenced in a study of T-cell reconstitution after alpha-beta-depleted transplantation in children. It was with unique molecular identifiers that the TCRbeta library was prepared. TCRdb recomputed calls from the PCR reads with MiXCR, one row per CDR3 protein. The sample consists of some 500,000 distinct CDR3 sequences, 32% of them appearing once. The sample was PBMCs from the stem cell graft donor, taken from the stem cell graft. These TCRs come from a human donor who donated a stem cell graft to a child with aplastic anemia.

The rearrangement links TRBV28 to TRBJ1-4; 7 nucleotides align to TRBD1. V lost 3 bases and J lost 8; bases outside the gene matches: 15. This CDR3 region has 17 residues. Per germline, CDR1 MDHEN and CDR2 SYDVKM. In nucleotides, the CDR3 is TGTGCCAGCAGTTTTTCCGCGCCCCAGGGGGAAGAGGAAAAACTGTTTTTT. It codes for CASSFSAPQGEEEKLFF.

The CDR3 nucleotides are TGTGCCAGCCCCTTAGCGGGAGGAAACACCGGGGAGCTGTTTTTT. As protein: CASPLAGGNTGELFF. This chain uses TRBV6-2 or TRBV6-3 with TRBJ2-2; 10 bases are shared with TRBD2. Germline V gene data show CDR1 as MNHEY and CDR2 as SVGEGT. CDR3 size: 15 residues. V shed 8 bases and J 2 bases; nucleotides not matched to a gene: 5.

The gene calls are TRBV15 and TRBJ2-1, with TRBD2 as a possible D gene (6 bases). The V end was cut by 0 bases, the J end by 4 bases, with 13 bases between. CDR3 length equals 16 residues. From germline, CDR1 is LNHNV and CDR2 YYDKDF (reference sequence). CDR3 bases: TGTGCCACCAGCAGAGAGCCGGGACGGGAGTACAATGAGCAGTTCTTC. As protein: CATSREPGREYNEQFF. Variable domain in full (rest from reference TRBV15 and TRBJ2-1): DAMVIQNPRYQVTQFGKPVTLSCSQTLNHNVMYWYQQKSSQAPKLLFHYYDKDFNNEADTPDNFQSRRPNTSFCFLDIRSPGLGDTAMYLCATSREPGREYNEQFFGPGTRLTVL.

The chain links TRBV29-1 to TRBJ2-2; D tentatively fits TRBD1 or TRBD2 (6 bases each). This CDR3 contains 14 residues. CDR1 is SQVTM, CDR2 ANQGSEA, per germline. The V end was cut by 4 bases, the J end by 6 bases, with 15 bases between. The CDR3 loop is CSVVGKEGAGELFF. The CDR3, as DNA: TGCAGCGTTGTTGGGAAGGAGGGGGCCGGGGAGCTGTTTTTT.

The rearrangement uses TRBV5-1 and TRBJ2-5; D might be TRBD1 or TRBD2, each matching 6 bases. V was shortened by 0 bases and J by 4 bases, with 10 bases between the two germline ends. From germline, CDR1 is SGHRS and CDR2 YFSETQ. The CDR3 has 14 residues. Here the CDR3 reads CASSLEGGPETQYF. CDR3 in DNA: TGCGCCAGCAGCTTGGAAGGGGGGCCAGAGACCCAGTACTTC. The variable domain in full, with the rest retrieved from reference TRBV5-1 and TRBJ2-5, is KAGVTQTPRYLIKTRGQQVTLSCSPISGHRSVSWYQQTPGQGLQFLFEYFSETQRNKGNFPGRFSGRQFSNSRSEMNVSTLELGDSALYLCASSLEGGPETQYFGPGTRLLVL.